This T cell receptor (beta chain) stems from a study of neoadjuvant anti-PD-1 for oral cavity cancer (dated by TCRdb to the early 2020s). For context, the study as a whole: Patients mostly received three to four biweekly doses of nivolumab at 3 mg/kg before curative-intent surgical resection. A fourth nivolumab dose was given around day 43 to patients without progression, and definitive surgical resection was performed in those patients on days 50-56. Responders were defined as patients with complete response, partial response or stable disease by RECIST 1.1; non-responders were defined as patients with progression. An approximately 34% response rate was observed in the parent correlative cohort, in which more than ten patients were included. Points the paper makes about the study in general: The TCR analyses had only a few patients in each response group, and the authors called for validation in larger cohorts. Within PBMCs, T cell clonality (Gini index) was significantly higher in non-responders than responders after neoadjuvant nivolumab. Higher pretreatment blood Treg/Th17 ratios correlated with higher pretreatment blood TCRbeta clonality and lower post-treatment tumor TCRbeta clonality.

Only a few counts were recorded for this clone. Its antigen has not been determined. Per-nucleotide qualities are absent, and no much larger clonotype sits a single base away. PBMC libraries used mostly 480 ng of input genomic DNA for deep sequencing, with six replicates per sample. The immunoSEQ hsTCRbeta kit was used to prepare TCRbeta libraries, following the manufacturer's instructions. The completed libraries were mixed into a single pool at 3 nM, then sequenced with an Illumina NovaSeq 6000 S4 flow cell. The paper's data handling went like this. The immunoSEQ Analyzer was used for raw data preprocessing and quality control. The analysis was restricted to productive rearrangements, with each unique CDR3 amino acid sequence defining a clonotype. Repertoire clonality was estimated as the Gini-Simpson index, computed with the R package tcR. Student's t test was used to compare Gini indices, while Pearson correlation assessed associations with tumor size change. As stored in TCRdb, this immuneACCESS dataset retains in-frame rearrangements with V and J assigned. A fraction of the clones does not appear; measured against another copy, unresolved V genes explain less than half of the discrepancy, and the remainder lacks a known reason. V, J and clone size are taken as reported in that table, and D and trimming were inferred from the DNA itself. A total of some 14,000 clones appear in this sample, 55% to 75% of them only once. 3.2% of the sample is taken by the ten largest.

V and J lose 0 bases and 2 bases, and a span of 11 bases separates them. From its cysteine to its phenylalanine, the CDR3 spans 16 amino acids. The entry retains the CDR3 DNA only, 48 bases that are in frame from base 1. According to the germline V gene (reference sequence), CDR1 reads LNHDA and CDR2 reads SQIVND. The time point tag for this specimen amounts to: after neoadjuvant nivolumab, at surgical resection. Patients had been newly diagnosed with stage II-IVA oral cavity squamous cell carcinoma, and no prior systemic or radiation treatment had been given to the patients. Everyone in the cohort had locally advanced, HPV-negative oral cavity squamous cell carcinoma. Peripheral blood mononuclear cells were analyzed directly, without maintenance or expansion in culture. Samples came from a longitudinal correlative study of a single-arm phase II trial of neoadjuvant nivolumab in oral cavity squamous cell carcinoma. Subject-matched pre- and post-treatment PBMCs and tumors from three responders and three non-responders were subjected to genomic DNA-based TCRbeta sequencing. Peripheral blood mononuclear cells were collected before nivolumab treatment and were collected again after treatment, at the time of surgery. The Maxwell RSC DNA from Cells kit was used to extract genomic DNA from PBMCs.

The receptor was derived from a person aged 35-79 years with oral cavity squamous cell carcinoma. The input for sequencing was PBMCs, taken after nivolumab (anti-PD-1) treatment. The chain joins TRBV19 to TRBJ1-5; the D gene is perhaps TRBD1, from 5 matching bases. This receptor has the CDR3 CASSIEFQGGNQPQHF. In nucleotides, the sequence is TGTGCCAGTAGTATAGAATTCCAGGGCGGCAATCAGCCCCAGCATTTT.